Below are 2 T cell receptor beta chains sequenced from a single sample in a study of OX40 agonist ivuxolimab in advanced cancers. Profiled with immunoSEQ multiplex PCR; TCRdb holds only in-frame clones, not every one. This repertoire shows 75,000 to 95,000 clones, roughly nine tenths found once; its top ten account for roughly 0.5%. The sample here was CD4+ or CD8+ T cells sorted from blood, taken in a trial of the OX40 agonist ivuxolimab. The receptors come from an adult with an advanced solid tumor such as melanoma, head and neck, liver or kidney cancer.

The chain recombines TRBV18 with TRBJ2-5; possible D gene TRBD2, 5 bases. V lost 6 bases, J lost 4 bases, and 18 bases lay in between. The germline V gene has CDR1 KGHSH and CDR2 LQKENI. This CDR3 spans 15 amino acids. CDR3 coding DNA: TGTGCCAGCTCCCCGGGGAGTTCGCTCCGAGAGACCCAGTACTTC. Protein sequence: CASSPGSSLRETQYF.

The chain recombines TRBV4-1 with TRBJ1-1; possibly TRBD1 for D (6 bases). Trimming left V 6 bases short and J 1 base short, with 9 bases between. Germline V gene sequence: CDR1 MGHRA, CDR2 YSYEKL. This CDR3 comprises 13 residues. CDR3 region: CASSPTGNTEAFF. The CDR3 DNA reads TGCGCCAGCAGTCCGACAGGGAACACTGAAGCTTTCTTT.